Presented here are 9 T cell receptor beta chains from one specimen sequenced in a study of CD8 T cells in ankylosing spondylitis. TCRdb re-called the 5' RACE reads through MiXCR, storing one row per CDR3 protein. The sample consists of 100,000 to 150,000 distinct CDR3 sequences, 7% to 10% of them appearing once. Sequencing was carried out using blood, either unsorted or a sorted T cell fraction (not recorded which). These receptor sequences come from a male donor with ankylosing spondylitis or in good health (not recorded which).

J is TRBJ2-5 and V is TRBV4-3, with no clear D. Germline V gene lookup returns CDR1 LGHNA and CDR2 YSLEER. Between the trimmed V and J ends, which lost 0 bases and 4 bases, there was a span of 12 bases. This CDR3 region has 15 residues. The CDR3 is CASSQDPATAETQYF. As DNA, the CDR3 is TGCGCCAGCAGCCAAGATCCAGCTACGGCAGAGACCCAGTACTTC.

This clonotype was found many times. The chain is built from TRBV7-3 and TRBJ2-3; TRBD2 might be the D (6 bases). CDR3 size: 16 residues. The V gene lost 7 bases and the J gene lost 4 bases, with 21 bases spanning the gap. Germline V gene lookup returns CDR1 SGHTA and CDR2 FQGTGA. The CDR3 spells CASIPLIQEGSDTQYF. CDR3 coding DNA: TGTGCCAGCATCCCCCTTATCCAGGAGGGATCAGATACGCAGTATTTT.

There are many counts of this clonotype. The CDR3 sequence is CASTRDRVTGELFF. CDR3 bases: TGTGCCAGTACCCGGGACAGGGTCACCGGGGAGCTGTTTTTT. The V gene is TRBV14, the J gene TRBJ2-2; TRBD1 aligns across 9 bases. The CDR3 has 14 residues. With V trimmed by 9 bases and J by 4 bases, 6 bases remained unmatched. Germline V gene lookup returns CDR1 SGHDN and CDR2 FVKESK.

This clonotype was observed a few times. The chain combines TRBV7-9 with TRBJ2-5, with a tentative D call TRBD1 (5 bases). Germline V CDR1 and CDR2: SEHNR, FQNEAQ (reference sequence). V shed 7 bases and J shed 2 bases, with 14 bases lying between them. This CDR3 contains 14 residues. The CDR3 coding sequence is TGTGCCAGCACCCTCGACAGACATCAAGAGACCCAGTACTTC. Translated: CASTLDRHQETQYF. Together with reference TRBV7-9 and TRBJ2-5, the CDR3 gives the full variable domain: DTGVSQNPRHKITKRGQNVTFRCDPISEHNRLYWYRQTLGQGPEFLTYFQNEAQLEKSRLLSDRFSAERPKGSFSTLEIQRTEQGDSAMYLCASTLDRHQETQYFGPGTRLLVL.

This chain joins TRBV7-6 and TRBJ2-5; a possible D gene is TRBD2 (7 bases). V was shortened by 5 bases and J by 2 bases, with 24 bases between the two germline ends. CDR3 length equals 18 residues. The germline CDR1 and CDR2 sequences are SGHVS and FNYEAQ. The CDR3 is CASSMGGGITRVQETQYF. CDR3 nucleotide sequence: TGTGCCAGCAGCATGGGGGGGGGCATTACTAGAGTTCAAGAGACCCAGTACTTC.

This clonotype was seen at least ten times. This sequence joins TRBV20-1 and TRBJ2-1, with a possible D match to TRBD2 (6 bases). CDR1 and CDR2 from the germline V gene are DFQATT and SNEGSKA (reference sequence). Trimming shortened V by 1 base and J by 3 bases, and 16 bases separated the two germline ends. The CDR3 contains 16 residues. CDR3: CSARVVGLPFYNEQFF. In DNA form, the CDR3 reads TGCAGTGCTAGAGTCGTTGGACTACCCTTCTACAATGAGCAGTTCTTC.

The CDR3 nucleotides read TGTGCCAGCTCACCCGACATCATCACCGGGGAGCTGTTTTTT. As protein: CASSPDIITGELFF. The V gene is TRBV18, the J gene TRBJ2-2; D is uncertain. The CDR3 has 14 residues. The germline gives CDR1 KGHSH, CDR2 LQKENI. V lost 3 bases and J 4 bases, leaving 9 bases between the germline ends.

This sequence joins TRBV4-2 and TRBJ2-7; D unresolved. V lost 2 bases to trimming and J lost 6 bases, with 11 bases between them. Germline V CDR1 and CDR2: LGHNA, YNFKEQ. This CDR3 comprises 13 residues. The CDR3 protein is CASSQNGGFEQYF. The CDR3, as DNA: TGTGCCAGCAGCCAAAACGGTGGCTTCGAGCAGTACTTC.

This clonotype was detected a few times. The V and J genes are TRBV5-5 and TRBJ2-2; D is unresolved. The V end was cut by 0 bases, the J end by 7 bases, with 13 bases between. Germline V gene sequence: CDR1 SGHKS, CDR2 YYEKEE (reference sequence). The CDR3 runs 15 residues. This CDR3 is CASSLGISLGGELFF. The DNA for the CDR3 is TGTGCCAGCAGCTTGGGCATCTCCCTCGGCGGGGAGCTGTTTTTT.